Presented here are 24 T cell receptor beta chains from one specimen sequenced in a study of beta chain features in type 1 diabetes. Broader study findings: Across all four CD4+ subsets, people with type 1 diabetes showed modestly shorter TCRB CDR3s.

These TCRs are of unknown antigen specificity. Expressed TCRB transcripts were sequenced, since all the RNA that had been isolated was reverse transcribed. Data came from immunoSEQ multiplex PCR; TCRdb stores just in-frame clones and leaves some out. The repertoire consists of roughly 50,000 clones, with 35% to 55% occurring once and the leading ten covering more than 0.1%. The sequenced material came from stem cell memory CD4+ T cells from blood. These receptors came from a man aged 25-45 years with type 1 diabetes.

The chain has TRBV6-6 and TRBJ2-7, with 8 bases matching TRBD1. CDR3 length: 15 residues. V lost 2 bases and J lost 3; bases outside the gene matches: 6. Germline values: CDR1 MNHNY, CDR2 SVGAGI (reference sequence). The CDR3: CASSYPTGVIYEQYF. The DNA of the CDR3 is TGTGCCAGCAGTTACCCGACAGGGGTGATCTACGAGCAGTACTTC.

This clone was seen more than once but under ten times. V usage is TRBV5-1 and J usage is TRBJ2-7, with 8 positions matching TRBD1. The germline V gene has CDR1 SGHRS and CDR2 YFSETQ. The CDR3 is 13 amino acids. Trimming took 4 bases from V and 3 from J; bases not matched to a gene: 3. For the CDR3, the DNA is TGCGCCAGCAGCCCAGGGGGCTACTACGAGCAGTACTTC. As protein: CASSPGGYYEQYF.

The chain recombines TRBV11-1 with TRBJ2-2; the D is unclear. This CDR3 has 16 amino acids. CDR1 is SGHAT, CDR2 FQDESV, per germline (reference sequence). The ends were cut back, 2 bases at V and 0 bases at J, with 10 bases in the middle. The CDR3 loop reads CASSLRRMANTGELFF. In nucleotides, the CDR3 is TGTGCCAGCAGCTTACGCAGAATGGCGAACACCGGGGAGCTGTTTTTT.

This rearrangement joins TRBV2 to TRBJ2-5; tentative D call: TRBD1 (6 bases). Germline CDR1 is SNHLY and CDR2 is FYNNEI. V shed 7 bases and J shed 1 base, with 10 bases lying between them. The length of the CDR3 is 13 residues. The CDR3 loop reads CASKGQPQETQYF. The CDR3 nucleotides read TGTGCCAGCAAAGGACAGCCCCAAGAGACCCAGTACTTC.

The chain joins TRBV19 to TRBJ2-3; 7 bases are a match to TRBD1. The CDR3 has 14 amino acids. Germline CDR1 reads LNHDA; CDR2 reads SQIVND (reference sequence). Trimming removed 8 bases from V and 0 bases from J; junction bases left unmatched: 5. CDR3 DNA sequence: TGTGCCAGTGCCGGGACAGCTAGCACAGATACGCAGTATTTT. Translating it yields CASAGTASTDTQYF. The complete variable domain, with remaining parts taken from reference TRBV19 and TRBJ2-3, reads DGGITQSPKYLFRKEGQNVTLSCEQNLNHDAMYWYRQDPGQGLRLIYYSQIVNDFQKGDIAEGYSVSREKKESFPLTVTSAQKNPTAFYLCASAGTASTDTQYFGPGTRLTVL.

This clone was detected a few times. The chain recombines TRBV28 with TRBJ2-7; a weak D match, TRBD2 (7 bases). Germline CDR1 MDHEN, CDR2 SYDVKM. Trimming took 8 bases from V and 3 from J, leaving 11 bases between them. The CDR3 has 12 residues. The CDR3 nucleotides are TGTGCCAGCCGGGGGGCGAACTACGAGCAGTACTTC. Protein product: CASRGANYEQYF.

CDR3 DNA: TGTGCCAGCTCACGGGACAGGGGGGAGACTTACGAGCAGTACTTC. This sequence encodes CASSRDRGETYEQYF. The V and J genes are TRBV18 and TRBJ2-7; 11 nucleotides match TRBD1. The CDR3 length is 15 residues. Germline lookup yields CDR1 KGHSH and CDR2 LQKENI. V was clipped by 4 bases and J by 4 bases; unmatched bases: 6.

This clone was detected a few times. The gene calls are TRBV5-4 and TRBJ2-1; possible D gene TRBD2, 5 bases. The V gene lost 4 bases and the J gene lost 0 bases, with 17 bases spanning the gap. The CDR3 spans 17 residues. Germline V gene data show CDR1 as SGHNT and CDR2 as YYREEE (reference sequence). As DNA, the CDR3 is TGTGCCAGCAGCCCTGGAGGCGGCGGTCGCTCCTACAATGAGCAGTTCTTC. This sequence encodes CASSPGGGGRSYNEQFF.

The chain couples TRBV2 to TRBJ2-3; TRBD1 matches 9 bases. The CDR3 spans 15 residues. The germline gives CDR1 SNHLY, CDR2 FYNNEI. Unmatched junction bases numbered 5, after V lost 4 bases and J lost 3 bases. The DNA of the CDR3 is TGTGCCAGCAGTGTTTATGGACAGGGGACAGATACGCAGTATTTT. It codes for CASSVYGQGTDTQYF.

V usage is TRBV4-1 and J usage is TRBJ2-1, with 10 bases identical to TRBD2. V trimming: 4 bases; J trimming: 6 bases; junction bases outside the gene matches: 3. There are 14 residues in the CDR3. Germline loops: CDR1 MGHRA, CDR2 YSYEKL. The CDR3 reads CASSRLAGVNEQFF. In DNA form, the CDR3 reads TGCGCCAGCAGCCGGCTAGCGGGAGTCAATGAGCAGTTCTTC.

The chain couples TRBV5-1 to TRBJ1-2, with D hard to call. Germline lookup yields CDR1 SGHRS and CDR2 YFSETQ. V was pared by 4 bases and J by 7 bases, with 11 bases between. The CDR3 loop spans 12 amino acids. The CDR3 reads CASSETVGGYTF. The CDR3 DNA is TGCGCCAGCAGCGAAACAGTTGGTGGCTACACCTTC. The full variable domain, its missing parts supplied by reference TRBV5-1 and TRBJ1-2, is KAGVTQTPRYLIKTRGQQVTLSCSPISGHRSVSWYQQTPGQGLQFLFEYFSETQRNKGNFPGRFSGRQFSNSRSEMNVSTLELGDSALYLCASSETVGGYTFGSGTRLTVV.

Only a few counts were recorded for this clone. Other DNA sequences in this sample translate to the same CDR3. The chain links TRBV29-1 to TRBJ2-7; D may be TRBD2 (5 bases). The ends were cut back, 4 bases at V and 0 bases at J, with 10 bases in the middle. The CDR3 consists of 13 residues. Germline CDR1 reads SQVTM; CDR2 reads ANQGSEA. CDR3 region: CSVGLAGSYEQYF. CDR3 sequence (DNA): TGCAGCGTTGGGCTAGCTGGCTCCTACGAGCAGTACTTC.

In its sample, this clone was seen a few times. The chain links TRBV28 to TRBJ2-7; TRBD2 might be the D (5 bases). The CDR3 spans 10 residues. CDR1 and CDR2 (germline): MDHEN, SYDVKM. The germline V and J ends were trimmed by 5 bases and 7 bases, with 6 bases remaining between them. The DNA for the CDR3 is TGTGCCAGCAGTACGGGGGAGCAGTACTTC. It encodes CASSTGEQYF.

CDR3 residues: CASSGLAYQETQYF. DNA of the CDR3: TGTGCCAGCAGCGGACTAGCGTATCAAGAGACCCAGTACTTC. The chain carries TRBV2 and TRBJ2-5, with TRBD2 matching over 9 bases. Germline trimming cut 6 bases from V and 2 bases from J; bases unmatched to any gene: 4. The CDR3 has 14 residues. Germline loops: CDR1 SNHLY, CDR2 FYNNEI.

The rearrangement joins TRBV7-3 to TRBJ2-1, with 7 bases matching TRBD1. CDR1 and CDR2 (germline): SGHTA, FQGTGA. V lost 5 bases to trimming and J lost 4 bases; unmatched junction nucleotides: 8. There are 15 residues in the CDR3. CDR3 DNA: TGTGCCAGCAGCAGCACCGGGACAGTATACAATGAGCAGTTCTTC. It translates to CASSSTGTVYNEQFF.

V and J are TRBV28 and TRBJ2-1; TRBD2 matches 9 bases. The CDR3 consists of 20 residues. CDR1 and CDR2 from the germline V gene are MDHEN and SYDVKM. V shed 6 bases, J shed 0 bases, and the junction held 18 bases outside the gene matches. Written as DNA, the CDR3 is TGTGCCAGCAGCCAAGCGGCGACCCTAGCGGGATACAGCTCCTACAATGAGCAGTTCTTC. The encoded protein is CASSQAATLAGYSSYNEQFF.

This clone appeared a single time. The chain carries TRBV18 and TRBJ1-1, with D maybe TRBD1 (6 bases). There are 14 residues in the CDR3. Looked up from germline, CDR1 is KGHSH and CDR2 is LQKENI. Trimming removed 5 bases at V and 5 bases at J, with 15 bases between. The CDR3 DNA reads TGTGCCAGCTCATTGGGGGCGGGTGAGACTGAAGCTTTCTTT. Residues: CASSLGAGETEAFF.

The chain employs TRBV18 and TRBJ2-6; TRBD2 is a possible D gene (5 bases). CDR3 length equals 14 residues. Trimming pared 5 bases from V and 1 base from J, leaving 6 bases between. Germline V gene data show CDR1 as KGHSH and CDR2 as LQKENI. The CDR3 coding sequence is TGTGCCAGCTCAGGACTGTCTGGGGCCAACGTCCTGACTTTC. Its translation: CASSGLSGANVLTF.

The gene calls are TRBV11-2 and TRBJ2-1, with a tentative D call TRBD1 (5 bases). Germline V gives CDR1 SGHAT, CDR2 FQNNGV. V was clipped by 2 bases and J by 6 bases, with 17 bases between them. This CDR3 is built from 16 residues. The CDR3 loop reads CASSLSFVQARNEQFF. The CDR3, as DNA: TGTGCCAGCAGCTTATCGTTCGTACAGGCTCGCAATGAGCAGTTCTTC.

The V call is TRBV6-5, the J call TRBJ1-1; D is perhaps TRBD1 (5 bases). The V gene lost 6 bases and the J gene lost 3 bases, with 11 bases spanning the gap. The CDR3 contains 13 residues. Germline V gene data show CDR1 as MNHEY and CDR2 as SVGAGI. The CDR3 DNA sequence: TGTGCCAGCAGATGGGCGGGGGACACTGAAGCTTTCTTT. Residues: CASRWAGDTEAFF.

Only a few counts were recorded for this clone. This chain joins TRBV6-6 and TRBJ1-1, with D possibly matching TRBD1 (5 bases). This CDR3 is 12 amino acids long. Germline assignment: CDR1 MNHNY and CDR2 SVGAGI (reference sequence). Between the trimmed V and J ends, which lost 4 bases and 11 bases, there was a span of 14 bases. Here the CDR3 DNA reads TGTGCCAGCAGTTCCCAGACAGTCATGGCTTTCTTT. It encodes CASSSQTVMAFF.

In its sample, this clone was seen a few times. V is TRBV29-1 and J is TRBJ2-3; 12 positions agree with TRBD1. Per the germline V gene, CDR1 is SQVTM and CDR2 is ANQGSEA. The CDR3 spans 15 residues. V was clipped by 7 bases and J by 3 bases; unmatched bases: 8. DNA of the CDR3: TGCAGCGCTTCGTGGGGACAGGGGGCAACAGATACGCAGTATTTT. Translating it yields CSASWGQGATDTQYF.

The chain is built from TRBV9 and TRBJ2-7; the D gene is possibly TRBD2 (5 bases). This CDR3 spans 15 amino acids. CDR1 and CDR2 (germline): SGDLS, YYNGEE. Trimming shortened V by 3 bases and J by 1 base, and 14 bases separated the two germline ends. The CDR3 DNA reads as TGTGCCAGCAGCGCGGAGGCAGCCTGGTCCTACGAGCAGTACTTC. Translating gives CASSAEAAWSYEQYF.

The chain recombines TRBV14 with TRBJ1-2; D is uncertain. From germline, CDR1 is SGHDN and CDR2 FVKESK. The length of the CDR3 is 14 residues. V was pared by 1 base and J by 4 bases, with 10 bases between. This CDR3 reads CASSQGGPLYGYTF. Written as DNA, the CDR3 is TGTGCCAGCAGCCAAGGCGGTCCCCTCTATGGCTACACCTTC.